The 13 T cell receptor beta chains reported below all come from one sample, sequenced in a study of T cells in Graves' hyperthyroidism and ophthalmopathy. Researchers amplified the TCR beta CDR3 regions from RNA transcripts. With the HTBI primer set, the TCR CDR3 went through a first round of RT-PCR. TCRdb itself ran the multiplex PCR reads through MiXCR, one entry per CDR3 protein. The sample yields approximately 200,000 distinct CDR3 sequences, around 19% seen once. Material for sequencing was blood. These TCRs come from a man between 35 and 55 years old with Graves' hyperthyroidism.

In its sample, this clonotype was seen many times. The chain employs TRBV28 and TRBJ2-2; tentatively, D is TRBD1 or TRBD2 (5 bases each). V was pared by 8 bases and J by 5 bases, with 21 bases between. Germline CDR1 and CDR2: MDHEN and SYDVKM. The CDR3 runs 16 residues. The CDR3 here is CASLDLWGSATGELFF. CDR3 in DNA: TGTGCCAGCCTGGACCTTTGGGGGTCGGCAACCGGGGAGCTGTTTTTT.

In this sample, this clonotype turned up many times. The V call is TRBV2, the J call TRBJ2-2; 8 positions match TRBD1. The CDR3 is 14 amino acids. Unmatched junction bases numbered 4, after V lost 4 bases and J lost 6 bases. Germline loops: CDR1 SNHLY, CDR2 FYNNEI. The CDR3 sequence: CASSGTGIAGELFF. CDR3 sequence (DNA): TGTGCCAGCAGTGGGACAGGGATTGCCGGGGAGCTGTTTTTT.

On this clonotype itself: Germline and junction disagree at one end, which may indicate a read error. This chain links TRBV11-3 with TRBJ1-1; unclear D gene. Germline V gene lookup returns CDR1 SGHNT and CDR2 YENEEA. CDR3 length equals 13 residues. The CDR3 reads CANSLVPDTEAFF. CDR3 bases: TGTGCCAACAGCTTAGTGCCGGACACTGAAGCTTTCTTT.

This clonotype has more than one count but fewer than ten. This sequence joins TRBV20-1 and TRBJ2-2; TRBD1 matches at 8 bases. The ends lost 5 bases at V and 7 bases at J; junction bases unmatched: 9. CDR3 size: 14 residues. Per germline, CDR1 DFQATT and CDR2 SNEGSKA (reference sequence). CDR3 loop: CSADRTGYVGELFF. The CDR3 nucleotides read TGCAGTGCTGATCGGACAGGGTACGTCGGGGAGCTGTTTTTT.

This clonotype was found many times. The chain couples TRBV6-1 to TRBJ1-1; the D gene is possibly TRBD1 (6 bases). Germline values: CDR1 MNHNS, CDR2 SASEGT. CDR3 length equals 12 residues. The V gene lost 6 bases and the J gene lost 7 bases, with 12 bases spanning the gap. The CDR3 reads CASRRDKFEAFF. The CDR3 coding sequence is TGTGCCAGCAGAAGGGACAAGTTTGAAGCTTTCTTT.

This clonotype came up a few times. The rearrangement joins TRBV7-9 to TRBJ1-1; TRBD1 matches 7 bases. This CDR3 spans 13 amino acids. V lost 8 bases to trimming and J lost 1 base; unmatched junction nucleotides: 4. Germline assignment: CDR1 SEHNR and CDR2 FQNEAQ (reference sequence). CDR3 sequence reads: CASPGQANTEAFF. The DNA of the CDR3 is TGTGCCAGCCCCGGACAGGCGAACACTGAAGCTTTCTTT.

Comment on this clonotype: One end of the junction varies from germline; a read error may be responsible. The chain links TRBV7-7 to TRBJ2-5; TRBD1 matches 7 bases. Germline-derived CDR1 and CDR2 are SSHAT and FNYEAQ (reference sequence). This CDR3 region has 14 residues. This chain's CDR3 is CASSRSGTEETQYF. The DNA for the CDR3 is TGTGCTAGCAGCCGGTCCGGGACAGAAGAGACCCAGTACTTC.

This clonotype was recorded at least ten times. This chain connects TRBV3-1 to TRBJ2-3, with D possibly being TRBD2 (5 bases). There are 14 residues in the CDR3. The germline V gene has CDR1 LGHDT and CDR2 YNNKEL (reference sequence). Trimming cost V 0 bases and J 7 bases, with 11 bases left between them. The CDR3 region has the DNA TGTGCCAGCAGCCAAGATCTAGACTACCATACGCAGTATTTT. It is translated as CASSQDLDYHTQYF.

This clonotype was observed at least ten times. The chain carries TRBV6-2 or TRBV6-3 and TRBJ1-1; D not certain. V was shortened by 6 bases and J by 8 bases, with 13 bases between the two germline ends. Per germline, CDR1 MNHEY and CDR2 SVGEGT. The CDR3 covers 12 residues. The CDR3 here is CASSLFSGEAFF. The CDR3 nucleotides read TGTGCCAGCAGCCTCTTTAGCGGGGAAGCTTTCTTT.

The chain joins TRBV6-1 to TRBJ1-4; the D is unclear. The CDR3 spans 16 residues. Germline V CDR1 and CDR2: MNHNS, SASEGT. Trimming stripped 2 bases from V and 13 bases from J, with 23 bases between. The CDR3: CASSEKLPSEGGRLFF. In nucleotides, the CDR3 is TGTGCCAGCAGTGAAAAGTTACCGTCCGAGGGTGGAAGACTGTTTTTT.

This clonotype was detected many times. The J gene is TRBJ1-2, the V gene TRBV7-2; perhaps TRBD1 as D (5 bases). CDR3 size: 15 residues. V lost 0 bases, J lost 6 bases, and 14 bases lay in between. Germline V lookup: CDR1 SGHTA, CDR2 FQGNSA. CDR3 protein: CASSLATQGPNGYTF. The CDR3 DNA reads TGTGCCAGCAGCTTAGCAACCCAGGGCCCGAATGGCTACACCTTC.

This clonotype has ten or more counts. This rearrangement joins TRBV6-2 or TRBV6-3 to TRBJ1-5, with D tentatively TRBD1 (6 bases). Germline assignment: CDR1 MNHEY and CDR2 SVGEGT. The ends were cut back, 3 bases at V and 4 bases at J, with 7 bases in the middle. The CDR3 has 13 residues. The CDR3 nucleotides read TGTGCCAGCAGTTATACAGGGAATCAGCCCCAGCATTTT. This codes for CASSYTGNQPQHF.

The sample holds many counts of this clonotype. The rearrangement joins TRBV5-1 to TRBJ2-2, with 11 positions matching TRBD2. The CDR3 extends over 16 amino acids. CDR1 is SGHRS and CDR2 is YFSETQ in the germline V gene. V dropped 1 base and J dropped 5; count of bases not matched to a gene: 4. CDR3: CASSLTSGGGTGELFF. The CDR3 DNA is TGCGCCAGCAGCTTGACTAGCGGGGGCGGTACCGGGGAGCTGTTTTTT.